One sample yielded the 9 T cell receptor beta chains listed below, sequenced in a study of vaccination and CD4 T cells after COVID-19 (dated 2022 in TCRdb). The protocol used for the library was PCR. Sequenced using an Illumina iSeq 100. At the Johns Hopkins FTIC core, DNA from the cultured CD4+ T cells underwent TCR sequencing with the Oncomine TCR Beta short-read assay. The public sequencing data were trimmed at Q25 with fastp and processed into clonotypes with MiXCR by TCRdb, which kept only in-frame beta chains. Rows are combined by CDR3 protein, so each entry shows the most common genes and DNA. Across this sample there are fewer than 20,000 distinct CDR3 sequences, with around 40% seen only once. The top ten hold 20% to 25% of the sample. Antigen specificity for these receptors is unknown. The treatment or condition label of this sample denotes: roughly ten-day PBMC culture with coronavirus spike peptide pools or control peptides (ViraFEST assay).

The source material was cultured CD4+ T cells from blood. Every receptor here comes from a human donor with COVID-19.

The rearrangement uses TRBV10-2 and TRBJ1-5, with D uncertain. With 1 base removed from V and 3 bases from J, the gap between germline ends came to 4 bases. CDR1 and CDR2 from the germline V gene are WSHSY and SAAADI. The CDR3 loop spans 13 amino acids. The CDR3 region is CASSELVNQPQHF. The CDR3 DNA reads TGCGCCAGCAGTGAGTTAGTCAATCAGCCCCAGCATTTT.

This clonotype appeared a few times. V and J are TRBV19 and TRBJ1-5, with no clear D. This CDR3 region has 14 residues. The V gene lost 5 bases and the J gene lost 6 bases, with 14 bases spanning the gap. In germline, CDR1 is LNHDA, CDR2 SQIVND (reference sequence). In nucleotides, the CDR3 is TGTGCCAGTAGTCAAGACACATGGGGTCAGCCCCAGCATTTT. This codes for CASSQDTWGQPQHF.

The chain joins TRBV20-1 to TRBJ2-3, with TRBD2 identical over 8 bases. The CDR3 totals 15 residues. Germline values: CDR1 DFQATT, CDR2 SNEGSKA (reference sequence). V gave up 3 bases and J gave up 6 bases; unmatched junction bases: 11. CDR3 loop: CSASFGGGPMDTQYF. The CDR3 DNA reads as TGCAGTGCTAGTTTCGGCGGGGGGCCGATGGATACGCAGTATTTT.

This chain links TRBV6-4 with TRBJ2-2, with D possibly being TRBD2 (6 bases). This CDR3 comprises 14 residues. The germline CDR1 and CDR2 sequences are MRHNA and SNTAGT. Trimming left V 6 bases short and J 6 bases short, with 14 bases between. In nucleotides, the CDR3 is TGTGCCAGCAGAAGGGACTTCGGAGCCGGGGAGCTGTTTTTT. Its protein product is CASRRDFGAGELFF.

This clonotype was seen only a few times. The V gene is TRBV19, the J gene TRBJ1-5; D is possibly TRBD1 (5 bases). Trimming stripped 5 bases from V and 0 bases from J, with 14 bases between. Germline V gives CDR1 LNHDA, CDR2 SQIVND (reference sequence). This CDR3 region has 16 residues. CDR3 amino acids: CASSPRGHYSNQPQHF. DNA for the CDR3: TGTGCCAGTAGTCCTCGAGGACACTATAGCAATCAGCCCCAGCATTTT.

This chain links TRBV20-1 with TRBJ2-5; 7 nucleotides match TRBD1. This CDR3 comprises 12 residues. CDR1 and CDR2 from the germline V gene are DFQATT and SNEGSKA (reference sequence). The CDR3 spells CALTGDQETQYF. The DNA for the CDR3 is TGCGCACTCACAGGGGACCAAGAGACCCAGTACTTC.

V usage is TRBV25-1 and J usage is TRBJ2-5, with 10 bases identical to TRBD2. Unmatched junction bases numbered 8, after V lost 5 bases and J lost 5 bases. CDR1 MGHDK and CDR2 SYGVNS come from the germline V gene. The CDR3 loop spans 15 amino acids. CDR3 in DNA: TGTGCCAGCAGTTATCAGCGGGGGGGCCAGGAGACCCAGTACTTC. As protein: CASSYQRGGQETQYF.

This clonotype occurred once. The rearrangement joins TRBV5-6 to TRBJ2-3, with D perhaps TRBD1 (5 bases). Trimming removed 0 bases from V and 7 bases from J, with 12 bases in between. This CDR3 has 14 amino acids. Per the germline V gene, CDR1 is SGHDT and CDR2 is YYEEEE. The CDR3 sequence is CASSLGRVKNTQYF. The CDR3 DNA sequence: TGTGCCAGCAGCTTGGGCAGGGTAAAGAATACGCAGTATTTT.

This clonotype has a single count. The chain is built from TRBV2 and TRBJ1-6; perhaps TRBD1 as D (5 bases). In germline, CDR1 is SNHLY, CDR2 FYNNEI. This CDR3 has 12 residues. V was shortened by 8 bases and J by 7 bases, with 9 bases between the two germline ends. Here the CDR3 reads CASGPGNSPLHF. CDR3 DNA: TGTGCCAGCGGGCCAGGGAATTCACCCCTCCACTTT. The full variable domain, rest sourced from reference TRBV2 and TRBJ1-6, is EPEVTQTPSHQVTQMGQEVILRCVPISNHLYFYWYRQILGQKVEFLVSFYNNEISEKSEIFDDQFSVERPDGSNFTLKIRSTKLEDSAMYFCASGPGNSPLHFGNGTRLTVT.